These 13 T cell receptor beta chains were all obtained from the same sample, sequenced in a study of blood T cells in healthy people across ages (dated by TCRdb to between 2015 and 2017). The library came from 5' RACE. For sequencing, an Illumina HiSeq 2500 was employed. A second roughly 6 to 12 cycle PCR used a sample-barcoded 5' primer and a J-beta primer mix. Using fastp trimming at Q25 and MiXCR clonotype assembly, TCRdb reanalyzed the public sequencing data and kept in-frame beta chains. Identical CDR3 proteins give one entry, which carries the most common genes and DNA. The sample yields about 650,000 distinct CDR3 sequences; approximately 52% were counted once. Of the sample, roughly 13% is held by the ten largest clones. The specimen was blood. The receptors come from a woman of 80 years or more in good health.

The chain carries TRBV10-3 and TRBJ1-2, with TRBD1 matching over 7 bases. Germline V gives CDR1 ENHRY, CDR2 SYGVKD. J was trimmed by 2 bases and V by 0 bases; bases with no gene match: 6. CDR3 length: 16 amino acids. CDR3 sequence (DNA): TGTGCCATCAGTGAGTCCCCGGGACAGCGCAACTATGGCTACACCTTC. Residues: CAISESPGQRNYGYTF.

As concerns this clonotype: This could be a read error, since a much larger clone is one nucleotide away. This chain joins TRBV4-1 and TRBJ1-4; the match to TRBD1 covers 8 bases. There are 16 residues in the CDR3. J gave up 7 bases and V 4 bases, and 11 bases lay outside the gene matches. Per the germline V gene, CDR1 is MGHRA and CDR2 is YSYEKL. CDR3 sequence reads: CASSPWGQVVAEKLFF. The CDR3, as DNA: TGCGCCAGCAGCCCTTGGGGACAGGTCGTTGCTGAAAAACTGTTTTTT.

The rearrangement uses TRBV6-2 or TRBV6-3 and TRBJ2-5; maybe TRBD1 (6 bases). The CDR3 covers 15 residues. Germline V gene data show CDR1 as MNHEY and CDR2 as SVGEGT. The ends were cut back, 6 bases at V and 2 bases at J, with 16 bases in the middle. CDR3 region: CASRAQTGPQETQYF. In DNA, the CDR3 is TGTGCCAGCAGAGCTCAGACAGGCCCTCAAGAGACCCAGTACTTC.

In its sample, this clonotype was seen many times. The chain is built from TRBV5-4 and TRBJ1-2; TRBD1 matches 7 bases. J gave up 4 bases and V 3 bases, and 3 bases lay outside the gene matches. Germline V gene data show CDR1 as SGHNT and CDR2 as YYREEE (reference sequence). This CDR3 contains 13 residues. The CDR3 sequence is CASSSDRAYGYTF. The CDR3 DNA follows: TGTGCCAGCAGCTCTGACAGGGCCTATGGCTACACCTTC.

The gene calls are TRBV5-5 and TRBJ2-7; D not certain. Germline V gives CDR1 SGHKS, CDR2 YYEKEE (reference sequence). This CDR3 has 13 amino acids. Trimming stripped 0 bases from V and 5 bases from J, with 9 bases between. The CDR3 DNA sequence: TGTGCCAGCAGCTTGGAGGGCCCCAACGAGCAGTACTTC. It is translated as CASSLEGPNEQYF.

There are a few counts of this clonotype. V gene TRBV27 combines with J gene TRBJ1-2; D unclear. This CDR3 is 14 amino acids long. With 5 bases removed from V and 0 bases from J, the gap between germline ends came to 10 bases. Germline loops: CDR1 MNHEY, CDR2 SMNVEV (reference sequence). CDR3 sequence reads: CASSPSLANYGYTF. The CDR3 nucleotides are TGTGCCAGCAGTCCCTCTCTAGCTAACTATGGCTACACCTTC.

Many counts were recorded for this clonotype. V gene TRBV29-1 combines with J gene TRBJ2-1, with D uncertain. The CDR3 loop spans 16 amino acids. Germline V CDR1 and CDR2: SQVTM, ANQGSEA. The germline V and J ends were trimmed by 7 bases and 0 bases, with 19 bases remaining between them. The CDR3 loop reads CSARPAVWSSYNEQFF. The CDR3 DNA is TGCAGCGCCCGCCCGGCCGTTTGGAGCTCCTACAATGAGCAGTTCTTC.

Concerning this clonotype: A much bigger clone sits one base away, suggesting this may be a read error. The CDR3 nucleotides read TGTGCCAGCTGCCAAGAGGGGGGGGTGCAGTACTTC. This sequence encodes CASCQEGGVQYF. The chain recombines TRBV3-1 with TRBJ2-7; perhaps TRBD2 as D (7 bases). The CDR3 has 12 amino acids. Germline-derived CDR1 and CDR2 are LGHDT and YNNKEL (reference sequence).

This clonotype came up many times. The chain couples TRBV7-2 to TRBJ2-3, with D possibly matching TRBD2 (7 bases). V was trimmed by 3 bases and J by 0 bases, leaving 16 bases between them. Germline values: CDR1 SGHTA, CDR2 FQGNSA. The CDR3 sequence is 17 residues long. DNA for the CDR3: TGTGCCAGCAGCTTCCGGGGGGCGCTCGCTAGCACAGATACGCAGTATTTT. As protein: CASSFRGALASTDTQYF.

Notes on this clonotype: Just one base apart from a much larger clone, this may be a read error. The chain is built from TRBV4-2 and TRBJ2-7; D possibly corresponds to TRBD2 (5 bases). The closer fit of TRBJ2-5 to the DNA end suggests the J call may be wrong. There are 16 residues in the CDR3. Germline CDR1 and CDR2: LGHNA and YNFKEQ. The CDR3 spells CASSQRVSGERETQYF. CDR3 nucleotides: TGTGCCAGCAGCCAGAGGGTCAGCGGAGAGCGGGAGACCCAGTACTTC.

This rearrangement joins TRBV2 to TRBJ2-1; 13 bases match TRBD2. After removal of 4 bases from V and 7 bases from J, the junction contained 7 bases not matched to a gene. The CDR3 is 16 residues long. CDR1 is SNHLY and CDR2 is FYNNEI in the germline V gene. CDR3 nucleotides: TGTGCCAGCAGTGGAGGACTAGCGGGGGAGCCTAATGAGCAGTTCTTC. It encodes CASSGGLAGEPNEQFF.

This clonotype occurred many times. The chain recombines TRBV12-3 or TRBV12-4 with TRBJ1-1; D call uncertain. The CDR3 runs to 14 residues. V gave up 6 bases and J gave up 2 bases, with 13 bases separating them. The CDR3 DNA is TGTGCCAGCAGCAGGACCGGGTACAACACTGAAGCTTTCTTT. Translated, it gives CASSRTGYNTEAFF.

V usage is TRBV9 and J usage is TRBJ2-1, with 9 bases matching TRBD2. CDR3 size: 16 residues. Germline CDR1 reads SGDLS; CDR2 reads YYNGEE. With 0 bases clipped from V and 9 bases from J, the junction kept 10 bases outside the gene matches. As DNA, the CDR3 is TGTGCCAGCAGCGTAGCGTCCCGACTAGCGGTTACTGAGCAGTTCTTC. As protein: CASSVASRLAVTEQFF. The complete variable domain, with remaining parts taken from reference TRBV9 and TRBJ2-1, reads DSGVTQTPKHLITATGQRVTLRCSPRSGDLSVYWYQQSLDQGLQFLIQYYNGEERAKGNILERFSAQQFPDLHSELNLSSLELGDSALYFCASSVASRLAVTEQFFGPGTRLTVL.